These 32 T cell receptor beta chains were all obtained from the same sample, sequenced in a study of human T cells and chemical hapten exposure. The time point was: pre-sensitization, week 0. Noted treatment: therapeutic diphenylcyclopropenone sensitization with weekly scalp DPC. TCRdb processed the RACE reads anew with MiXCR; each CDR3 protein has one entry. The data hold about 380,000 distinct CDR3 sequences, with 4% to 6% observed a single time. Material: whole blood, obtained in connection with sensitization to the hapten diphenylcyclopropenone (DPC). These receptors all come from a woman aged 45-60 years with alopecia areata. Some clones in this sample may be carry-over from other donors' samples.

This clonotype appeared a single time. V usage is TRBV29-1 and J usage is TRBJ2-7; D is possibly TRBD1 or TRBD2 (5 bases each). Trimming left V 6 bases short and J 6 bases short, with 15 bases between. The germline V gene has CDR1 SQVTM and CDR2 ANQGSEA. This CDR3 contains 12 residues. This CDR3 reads CSVDGAVVEQYF. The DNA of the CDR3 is TGCAGCGTCGACGGGGCAGTGGTCGAGCAGTACTTC.

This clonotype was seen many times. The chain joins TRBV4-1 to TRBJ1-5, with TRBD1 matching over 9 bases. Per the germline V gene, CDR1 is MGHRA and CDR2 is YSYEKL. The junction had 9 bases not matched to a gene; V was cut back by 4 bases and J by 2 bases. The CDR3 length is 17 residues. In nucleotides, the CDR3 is TGCGCCAGCAGCCGAATTACAGGGGGCGATGGCAATCAGCCCCAGCATTTT. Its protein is CASSRITGGDGNQPQHF.

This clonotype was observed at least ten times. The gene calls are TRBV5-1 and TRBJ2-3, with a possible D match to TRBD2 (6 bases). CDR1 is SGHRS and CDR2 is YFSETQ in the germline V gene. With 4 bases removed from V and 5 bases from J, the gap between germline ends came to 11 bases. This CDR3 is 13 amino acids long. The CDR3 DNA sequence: TGCGCCAGCAGCCGGAGGGCGGGAGATACGCAGTATTTT. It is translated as CASSRRAGDTQYF.

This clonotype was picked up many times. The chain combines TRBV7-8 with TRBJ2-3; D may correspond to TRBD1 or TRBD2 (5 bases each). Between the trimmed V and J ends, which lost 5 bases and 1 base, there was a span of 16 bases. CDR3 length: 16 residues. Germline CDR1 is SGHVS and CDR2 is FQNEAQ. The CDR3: CASSPAGTVGTDTQYF. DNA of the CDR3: TGTGCCAGCAGCCCCGCCGGGACGGTCGGCACAGATACGCAGTATTTT. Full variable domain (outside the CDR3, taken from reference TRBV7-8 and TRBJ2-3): GAGVSQSPRYKVAKRGQDVALRCDPISGHVSLFWYQQALGQGPEFLTYFQNEAQLDKSGLPSDRFFAERPEGSVSTLKIQRTQQEDSAVYLCASSPAGTVGTDTQYFGPGTRLTVL.

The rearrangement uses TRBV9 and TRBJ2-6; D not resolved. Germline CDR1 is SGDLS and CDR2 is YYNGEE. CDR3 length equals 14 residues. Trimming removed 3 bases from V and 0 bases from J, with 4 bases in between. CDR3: CASSENSGANVLTF. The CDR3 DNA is TGTGCCAGCAGCGAGAACTCTGGGGCCAACGTCCTGACTTTC.

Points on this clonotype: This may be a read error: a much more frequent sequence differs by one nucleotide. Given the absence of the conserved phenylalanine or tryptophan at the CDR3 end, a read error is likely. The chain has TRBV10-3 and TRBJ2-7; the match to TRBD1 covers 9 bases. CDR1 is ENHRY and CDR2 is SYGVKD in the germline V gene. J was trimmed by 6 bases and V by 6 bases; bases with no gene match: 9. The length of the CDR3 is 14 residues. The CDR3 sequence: CAISRPGQGSEQYS. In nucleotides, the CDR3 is TGTGCCATCAGCCGACCGGGACAGGGATCCGAGCAGTACTCC.

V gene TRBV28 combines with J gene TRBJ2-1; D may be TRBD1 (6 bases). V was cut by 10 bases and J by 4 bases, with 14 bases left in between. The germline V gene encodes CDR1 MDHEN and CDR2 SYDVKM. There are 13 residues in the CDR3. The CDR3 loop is CATTGNLYNEQFF. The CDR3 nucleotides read TGTGCCACCACAGGGAACCTTTACAATGAGCAGTTCTTC.

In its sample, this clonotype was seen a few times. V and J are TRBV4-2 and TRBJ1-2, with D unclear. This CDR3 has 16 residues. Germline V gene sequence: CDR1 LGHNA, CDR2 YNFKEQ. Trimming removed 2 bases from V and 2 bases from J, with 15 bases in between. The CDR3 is CASSQPAPLRNYGYTF. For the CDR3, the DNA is TGTGCCAGCAGCCAACCCGCCCCCCTTAGGAACTATGGCTACACCTTC.

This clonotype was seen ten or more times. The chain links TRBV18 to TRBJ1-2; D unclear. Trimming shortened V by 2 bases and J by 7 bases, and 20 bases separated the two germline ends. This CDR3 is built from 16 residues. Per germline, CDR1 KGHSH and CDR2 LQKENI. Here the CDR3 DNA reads TGTGCCAGCTCACCAAGGAATTCCGCGACGGACTTTGGCTACACCTTC. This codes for CASSPRNSATDFGYTF.

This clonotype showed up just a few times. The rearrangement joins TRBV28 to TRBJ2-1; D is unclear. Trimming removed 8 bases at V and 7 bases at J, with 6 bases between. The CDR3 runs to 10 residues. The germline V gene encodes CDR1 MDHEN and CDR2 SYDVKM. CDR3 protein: CASGRNEQFF. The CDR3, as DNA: TGTGCCAGCGGACGGAATGAGCAGTTCTTC.

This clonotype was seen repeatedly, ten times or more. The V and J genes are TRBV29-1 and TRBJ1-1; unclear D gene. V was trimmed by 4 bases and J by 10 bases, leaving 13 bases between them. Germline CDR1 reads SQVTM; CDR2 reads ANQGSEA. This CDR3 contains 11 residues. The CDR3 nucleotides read TGCAGCGTTGCCGGGTCGACGGGAGCTTTCTTT. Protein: CSVAGSTGAFF.

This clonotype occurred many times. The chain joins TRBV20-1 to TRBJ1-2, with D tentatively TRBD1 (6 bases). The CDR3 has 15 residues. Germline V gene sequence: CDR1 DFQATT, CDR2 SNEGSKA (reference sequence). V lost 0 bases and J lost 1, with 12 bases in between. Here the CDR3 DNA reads TGCAGTGCTAGAGACCCTTGGACAGATAACTATGGCTACACCTTC. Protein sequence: CSARDPWTDNYGYTF.

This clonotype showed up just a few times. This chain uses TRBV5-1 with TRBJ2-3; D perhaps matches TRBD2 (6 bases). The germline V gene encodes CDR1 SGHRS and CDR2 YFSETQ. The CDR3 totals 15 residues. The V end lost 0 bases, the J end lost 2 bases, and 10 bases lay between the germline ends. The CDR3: CASSLEASATDTQYF. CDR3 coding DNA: TGCGCCAGCAGCTTGGAGGCTAGCGCCACAGATACGCAGTATTTT.

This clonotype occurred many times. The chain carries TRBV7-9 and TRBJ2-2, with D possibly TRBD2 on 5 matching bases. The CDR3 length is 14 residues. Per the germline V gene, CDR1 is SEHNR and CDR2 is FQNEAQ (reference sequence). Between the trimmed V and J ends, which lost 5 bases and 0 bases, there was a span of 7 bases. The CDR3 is CASSPLANTGELFF. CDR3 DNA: TGTGCCAGCAGCCCACTAGCGAACACCGGGGAGCTGTTTTTT.

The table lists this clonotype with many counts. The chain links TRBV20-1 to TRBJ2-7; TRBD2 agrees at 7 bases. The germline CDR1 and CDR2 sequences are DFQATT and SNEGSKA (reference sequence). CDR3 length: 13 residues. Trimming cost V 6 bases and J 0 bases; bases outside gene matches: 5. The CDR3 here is CSAEAGPSYEQYF. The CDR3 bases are TGCAGTGCCGAAGCGGGGCCCTCCTACGAGCAGTACTTC.

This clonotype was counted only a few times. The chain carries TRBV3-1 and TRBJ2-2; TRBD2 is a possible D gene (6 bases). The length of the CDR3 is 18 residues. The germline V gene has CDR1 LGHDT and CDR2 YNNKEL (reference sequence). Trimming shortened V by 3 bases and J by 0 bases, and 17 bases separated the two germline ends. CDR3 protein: CASSQFAVAAPNTGELFF. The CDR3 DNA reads TGTGCCAGCAGCCAGTTTGCCGTAGCGGCCCCGAACACCGGGGAGCTGTTTTTT.

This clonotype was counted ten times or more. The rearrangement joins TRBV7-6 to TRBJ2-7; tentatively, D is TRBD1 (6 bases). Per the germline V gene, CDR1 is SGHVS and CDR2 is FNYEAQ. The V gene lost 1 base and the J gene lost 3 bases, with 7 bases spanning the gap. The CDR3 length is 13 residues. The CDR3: CASSLGQVYEQYF. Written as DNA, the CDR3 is TGTGCCAGCAGCTTAGGACAGGTCTACGAGCAGTACTTC. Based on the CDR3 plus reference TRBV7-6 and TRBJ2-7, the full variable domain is GAGVSQSPRYKVTKRGQDVALRCDPISGHVSLYWYRQALGQGPEFLTYFNYEAQQDKSGLPNDRFSAERPEGSISTLTIQRTEQRDSAMYRCASSLGQVYEQYFGPGTRLTVT.

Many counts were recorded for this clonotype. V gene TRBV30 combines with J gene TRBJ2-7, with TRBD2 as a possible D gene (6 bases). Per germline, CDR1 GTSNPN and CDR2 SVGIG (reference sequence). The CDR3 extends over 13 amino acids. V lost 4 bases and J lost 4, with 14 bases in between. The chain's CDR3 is CAWTLGGSYEQYF. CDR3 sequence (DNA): TGTGCCTGGACCCTAGGAGGGAGTTACGAGCAGTACTTC.

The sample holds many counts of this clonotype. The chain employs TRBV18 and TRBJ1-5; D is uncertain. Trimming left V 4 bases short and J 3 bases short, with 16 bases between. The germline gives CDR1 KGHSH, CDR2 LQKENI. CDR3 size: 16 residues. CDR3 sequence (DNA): TGTGCCAGCTCACTAATTGGCTCGGTCCCCAATCAGCCCCAGCATTTT. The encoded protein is CASSLIGSVPNQPQHF.

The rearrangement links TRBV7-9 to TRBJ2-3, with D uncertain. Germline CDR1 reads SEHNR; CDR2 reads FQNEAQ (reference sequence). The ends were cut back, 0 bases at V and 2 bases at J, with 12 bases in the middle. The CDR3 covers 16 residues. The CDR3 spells CASSLAFGALTDTQYF. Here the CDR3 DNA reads TGTGCCAGCAGCTTAGCGTTTGGAGCGCTCACAGATACGCAGTATTTT.

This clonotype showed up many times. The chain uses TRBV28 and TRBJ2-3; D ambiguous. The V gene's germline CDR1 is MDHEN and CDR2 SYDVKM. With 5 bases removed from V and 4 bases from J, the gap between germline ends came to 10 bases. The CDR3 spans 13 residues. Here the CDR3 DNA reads TGTGCCAGCAGTCCGACTTTAGCAGATACGCAGTATTTT. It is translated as CASSPTLADTQYF.

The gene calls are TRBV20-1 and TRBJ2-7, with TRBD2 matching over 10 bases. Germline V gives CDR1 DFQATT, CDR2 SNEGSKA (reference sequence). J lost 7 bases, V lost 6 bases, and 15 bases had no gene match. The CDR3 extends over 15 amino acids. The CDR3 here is CSARPGLAGAGEQYF. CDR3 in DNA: TGCAGTGCCAGACCGGGCCTAGCGGGAGCCGGGGAGCAGTACTTC.

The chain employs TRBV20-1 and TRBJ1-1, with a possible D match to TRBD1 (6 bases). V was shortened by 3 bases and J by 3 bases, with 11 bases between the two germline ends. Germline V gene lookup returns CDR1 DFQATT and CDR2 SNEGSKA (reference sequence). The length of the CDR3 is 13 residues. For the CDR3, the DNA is TGCAGTGCTAGCAAGGAGGGGGACACTGAAGCTTTCTTT. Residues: CSASKEGDTEAFF.

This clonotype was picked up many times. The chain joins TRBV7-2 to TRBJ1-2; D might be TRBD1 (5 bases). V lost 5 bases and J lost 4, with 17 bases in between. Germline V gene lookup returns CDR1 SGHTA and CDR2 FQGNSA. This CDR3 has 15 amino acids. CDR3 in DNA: TGTGCCAGCAGCATCTCCCCGACAGAGATCTATGGCTACACCTTC. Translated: CASSISPTEIYGYTF.

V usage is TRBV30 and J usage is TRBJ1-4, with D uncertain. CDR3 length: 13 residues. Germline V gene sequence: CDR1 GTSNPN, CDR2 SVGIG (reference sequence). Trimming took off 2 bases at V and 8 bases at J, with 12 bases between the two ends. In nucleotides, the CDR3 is TGTGCCTGGAGTCGGAACAGAGGAGAAAAACTGTTTTTT. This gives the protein CAWSRNRGEKLFF.

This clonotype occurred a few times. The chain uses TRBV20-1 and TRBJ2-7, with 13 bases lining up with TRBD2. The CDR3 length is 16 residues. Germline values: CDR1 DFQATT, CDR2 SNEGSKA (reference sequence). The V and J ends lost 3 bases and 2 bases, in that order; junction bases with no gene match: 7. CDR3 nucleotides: TGCAGTGCTAGTCCGTTACTAGCGGGAGGGCCCTACGAGCAGTACTTC. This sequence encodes CSASPLLAGGPYEQYF.

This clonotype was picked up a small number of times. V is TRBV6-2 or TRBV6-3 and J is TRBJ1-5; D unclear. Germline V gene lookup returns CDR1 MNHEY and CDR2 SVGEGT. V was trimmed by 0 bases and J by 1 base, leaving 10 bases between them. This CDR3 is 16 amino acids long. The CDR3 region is CASSYSPLGSNQPQHF. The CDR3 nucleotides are TGTGCCAGCAGTTACTCCCCCCTGGGGAGCAATCAGCCCCAGCATTTT.

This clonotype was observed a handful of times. The CDR3 coding sequence is TGTGCCAGCAGTGGCGGCCGAGACAATGAGCAGTTCTTC. Translated, it gives CASSGGRDNEQFF. The rearrangement uses TRBV6-4 and TRBJ2-1; D unresolved. The CDR3 runs to 13 residues. Trimming shortened V by 4 bases and J by 5 bases, and 9 bases separated the two germline ends. Germline V gene sequence: CDR1 MRHNA, CDR2 SNTAGT.

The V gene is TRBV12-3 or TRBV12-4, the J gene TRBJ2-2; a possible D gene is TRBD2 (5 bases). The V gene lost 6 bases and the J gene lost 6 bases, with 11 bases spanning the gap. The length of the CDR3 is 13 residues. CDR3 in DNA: TGTGCCAGCAGCACGATGGAGGCCGGGGAGCTGTTTTTT. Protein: CASSTMEAGELFF.

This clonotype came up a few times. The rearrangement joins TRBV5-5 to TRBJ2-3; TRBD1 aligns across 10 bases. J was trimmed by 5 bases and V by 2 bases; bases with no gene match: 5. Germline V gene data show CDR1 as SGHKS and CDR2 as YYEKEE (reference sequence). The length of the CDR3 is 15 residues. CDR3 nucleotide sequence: TGTGCCAGCAGCTTCGACAGGGGGCGAGGAGATACGCAGTATTTT. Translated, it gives CASSFDRGRGDTQYF.

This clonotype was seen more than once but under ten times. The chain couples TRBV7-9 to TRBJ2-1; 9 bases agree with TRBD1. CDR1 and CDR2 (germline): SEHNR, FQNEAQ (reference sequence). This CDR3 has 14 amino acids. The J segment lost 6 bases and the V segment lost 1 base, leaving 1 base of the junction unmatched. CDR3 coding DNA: TGTGCCAGCAGCTTAGGGGACAGGGTCAATGAGCAGTTCTTC. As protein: CASSLGDRVNEQFF. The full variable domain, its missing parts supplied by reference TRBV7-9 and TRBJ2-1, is DTGVSQNPRHKITKRGQNVTFRCDPISEHNRLYWYRQTLGQGPEFLTYFQNEAQLEKSRLLSDRFSAERPKGSFSTLEIQRTEQGDSAMYLCASSLGDRVNEQFFGPGTRLTVL.

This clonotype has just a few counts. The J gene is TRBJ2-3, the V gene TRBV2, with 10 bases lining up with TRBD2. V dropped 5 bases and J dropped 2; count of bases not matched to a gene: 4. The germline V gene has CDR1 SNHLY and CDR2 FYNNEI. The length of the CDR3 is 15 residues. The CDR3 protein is CASSPSGSITDTQYF. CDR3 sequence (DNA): TGTGCCAGCAGTCCTAGCGGGAGTATCACAGATACGCAGTATTTT.